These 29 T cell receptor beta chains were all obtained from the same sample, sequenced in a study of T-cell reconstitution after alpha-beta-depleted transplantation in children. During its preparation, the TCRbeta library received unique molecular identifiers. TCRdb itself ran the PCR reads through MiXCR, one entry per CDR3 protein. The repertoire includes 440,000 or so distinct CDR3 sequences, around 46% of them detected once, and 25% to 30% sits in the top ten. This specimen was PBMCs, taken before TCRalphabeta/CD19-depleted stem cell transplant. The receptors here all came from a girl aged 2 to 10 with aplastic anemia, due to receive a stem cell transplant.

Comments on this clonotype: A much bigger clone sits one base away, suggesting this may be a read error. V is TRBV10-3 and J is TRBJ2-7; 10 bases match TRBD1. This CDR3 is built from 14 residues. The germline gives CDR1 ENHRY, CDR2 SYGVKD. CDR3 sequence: CSTSPGQGQYEQYF. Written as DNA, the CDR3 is TGTTCCACCAGTCCGGGACAGGGGCAGTACGAGCAGTACTTC.

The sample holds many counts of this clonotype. CDR3 DNA: TGTGCCAGCACCCAGGGTGGCGTCCTCGAGCAGTACTTC. Translated, it gives CASTQGGVLEQYF. The chain is built from TRBV2 and TRBJ2-7; TRBD1 might be the D (5 bases). The CDR3 covers 13 residues. Germline CDR1 and CDR2: SNHLY and FYNNEI. V was cut by 7 bases and J by 6 bases, with 16 bases left in between.

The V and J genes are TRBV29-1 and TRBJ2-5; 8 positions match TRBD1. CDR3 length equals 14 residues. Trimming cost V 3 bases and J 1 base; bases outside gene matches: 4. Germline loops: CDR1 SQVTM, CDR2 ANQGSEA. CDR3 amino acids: CSVEETGVQETQYF. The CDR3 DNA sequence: TGCAGCGTTGAGGAGACAGGGGTCCAAGAGACCCAGTACTTC. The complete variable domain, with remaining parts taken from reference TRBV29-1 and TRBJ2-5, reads SAVISQKPSRDICQRGTSLTIQCQVDSQVTMMFWYRQQPGQSLTLIATANQGSEATYESGFVIDKFPISRPNLTFSTLTVSNMSPEDSSIYLCSVEETGVQETQYFGPGTRLLVL.

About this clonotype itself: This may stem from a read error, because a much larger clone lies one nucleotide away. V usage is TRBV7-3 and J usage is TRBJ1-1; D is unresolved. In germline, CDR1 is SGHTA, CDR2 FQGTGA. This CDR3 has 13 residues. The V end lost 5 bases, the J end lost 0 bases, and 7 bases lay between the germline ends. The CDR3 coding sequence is TGTGCCAGCAGCCCCCATATGAACACTGAAGCTTTCTTT. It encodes CASSPHMNTEAFF.

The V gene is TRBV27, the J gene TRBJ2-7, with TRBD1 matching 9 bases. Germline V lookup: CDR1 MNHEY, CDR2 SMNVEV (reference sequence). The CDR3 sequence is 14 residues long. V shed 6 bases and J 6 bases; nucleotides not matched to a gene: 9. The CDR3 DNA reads TGTGCCAGCAGATACGGGACAGGGCCCTCCGAGCAGTACTTC. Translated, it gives CASRYGTGPSEQYF.

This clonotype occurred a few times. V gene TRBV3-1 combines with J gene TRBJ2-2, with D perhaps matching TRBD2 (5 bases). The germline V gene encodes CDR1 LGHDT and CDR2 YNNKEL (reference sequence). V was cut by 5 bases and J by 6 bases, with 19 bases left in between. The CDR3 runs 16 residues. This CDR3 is CASSYTGKGYAGELFF. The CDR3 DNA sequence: TGTGCCAGCAGCTATACCGGGAAGGGATACGCCGGGGAGCTGTTTTTT.

The CDR3 is CASSQDSMDSYEQYF. In DNA form, the CDR3 reads TGCGCCAGCAGCCAGGACAGTATGGACTCCTACGAGCAGTACTTC. The chain carries TRBV4-1 and TRBJ2-7, with a weak D call TRBD1 (6 bases). CDR1 and CDR2 from the germline V gene are MGHRA and YSYEKL. This CDR3 has 15 residues. Trimming removed 3 bases at V and 0 bases at J, with 12 bases between.

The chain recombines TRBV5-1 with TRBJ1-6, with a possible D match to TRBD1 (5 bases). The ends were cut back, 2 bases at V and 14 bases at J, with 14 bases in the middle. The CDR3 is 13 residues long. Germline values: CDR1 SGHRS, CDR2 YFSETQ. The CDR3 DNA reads TGCGCCAGCAGCTTAGGGGACCGCGGCACCCTCCACTTT. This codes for CASSLGDRGTLHF.

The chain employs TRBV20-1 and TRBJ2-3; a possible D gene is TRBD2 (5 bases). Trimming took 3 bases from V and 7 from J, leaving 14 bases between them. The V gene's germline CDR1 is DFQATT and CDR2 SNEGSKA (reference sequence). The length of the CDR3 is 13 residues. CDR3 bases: TGCAGTGCTAGCGATCCGGGAAAAAATACGCAGTATTTT. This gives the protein CSASDPGKNTQYF.

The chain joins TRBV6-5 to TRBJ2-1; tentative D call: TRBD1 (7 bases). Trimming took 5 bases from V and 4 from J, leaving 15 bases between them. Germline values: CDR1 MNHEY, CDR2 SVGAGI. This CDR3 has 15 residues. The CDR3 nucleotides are TGTGCCAGCAGTCGACAGGGAGGAGCTTACAATGAGCAGTTCTTC. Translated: CASSRQGGAYNEQFF.

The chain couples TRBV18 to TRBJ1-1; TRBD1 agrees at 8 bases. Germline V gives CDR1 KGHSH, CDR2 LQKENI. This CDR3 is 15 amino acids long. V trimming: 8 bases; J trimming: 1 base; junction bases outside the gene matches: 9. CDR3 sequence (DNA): TGTGCCAGCCAGGGGACAGGCGCGACGAACACTGAAGCTTTCTTT. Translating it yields CASQGTGATNTEAFF.

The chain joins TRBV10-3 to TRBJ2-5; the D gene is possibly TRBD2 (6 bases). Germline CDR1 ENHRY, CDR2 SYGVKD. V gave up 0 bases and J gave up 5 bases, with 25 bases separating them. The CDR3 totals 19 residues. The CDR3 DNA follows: TGTGCCATCAGTGAGTCGACTCCGGCTAGCGCTGGGATGGGTGAGACCCAGTACTTC. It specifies CAISESTPASAGMGETQYF.

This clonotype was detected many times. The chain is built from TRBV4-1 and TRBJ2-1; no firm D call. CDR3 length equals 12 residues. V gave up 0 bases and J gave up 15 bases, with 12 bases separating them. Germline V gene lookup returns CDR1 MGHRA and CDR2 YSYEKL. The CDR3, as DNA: TGCGCCAGCAGCCAAGATGAACGAACCCTGTTCTTC. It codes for CASSQDERTLFF.

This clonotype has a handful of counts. CDR3 protein: CSAEGLAGSETQYF. Here the CDR3 DNA reads TGCAGTGCTGAGGGACTAGCGGGATCAGAGACCCAGTACTTC. This sequence joins TRBV20-1 and TRBJ2-5; 13 nucleotides align to TRBD2. The germline V gene has CDR1 DFQATT and CDR2 SNEGSKA (reference sequence). V was pared by 5 bases and J by 4 bases, with 4 bases of the junction left unmatched. This CDR3 spans 14 amino acids.

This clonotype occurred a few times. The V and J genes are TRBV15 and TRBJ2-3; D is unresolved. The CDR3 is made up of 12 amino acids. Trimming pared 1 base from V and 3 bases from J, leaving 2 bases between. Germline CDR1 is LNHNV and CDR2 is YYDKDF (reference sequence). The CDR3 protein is CATSRVTDTQYF. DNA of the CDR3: TGTGCCACCAGCAGAGTTACAGATACGCAGTATTTT.

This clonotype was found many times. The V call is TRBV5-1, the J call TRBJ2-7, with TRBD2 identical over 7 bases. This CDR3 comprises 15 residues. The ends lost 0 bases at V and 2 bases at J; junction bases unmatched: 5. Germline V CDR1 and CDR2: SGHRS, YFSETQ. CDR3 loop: CASSLDGGGPYEQYF. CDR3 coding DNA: TGCGCCAGCAGCTTGGACGGCGGGGGACCCTACGAGCAGTACTTC.

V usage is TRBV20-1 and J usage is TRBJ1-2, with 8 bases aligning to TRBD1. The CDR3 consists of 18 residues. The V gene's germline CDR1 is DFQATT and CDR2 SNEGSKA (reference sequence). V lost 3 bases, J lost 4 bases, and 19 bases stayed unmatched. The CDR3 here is CSASPADRALSSGYGYTF. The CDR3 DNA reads TGCAGTGCTAGCCCAGCGGACAGGGCCCTCAGTTCAGGCTATGGCTACACCTTC.

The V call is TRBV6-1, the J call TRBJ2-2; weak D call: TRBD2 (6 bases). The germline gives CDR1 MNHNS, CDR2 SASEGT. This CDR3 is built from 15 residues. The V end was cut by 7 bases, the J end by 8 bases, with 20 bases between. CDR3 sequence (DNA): TGTGCCAGCACTATCGTCGGGACTCCTCGGGGGGAGCTGTTTTTT. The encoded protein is CASTIVGTPRGELFF.

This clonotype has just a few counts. The CDR3 nucleotides read TGCGCCAGCAGCCCTACTAGTCAAGATACGCAGTATTTT. Its translation is CASSPTSQDTQYF. The rearrangement uses TRBV5-1 and TRBJ2-3; perhaps TRBD2 as D (5 bases). Trimming removed 4 bases from V and 5 bases from J, with 11 bases in between. This CDR3 region has 13 residues. Germline V gene sequence: CDR1 SGHRS, CDR2 YFSETQ. Complete variable domain (other parts from reference TRBV5-1 and TRBJ2-3): KAGVTQTPRYLIKTRGQQVTLSCSPISGHRSVSWYQQTPGQGLQFLFEYFSETQRNKGNFPGRFSGRQFSNSRSEMNVSTLELGDSALYLCASSPTSQDTQYFGPGTRLTVL.

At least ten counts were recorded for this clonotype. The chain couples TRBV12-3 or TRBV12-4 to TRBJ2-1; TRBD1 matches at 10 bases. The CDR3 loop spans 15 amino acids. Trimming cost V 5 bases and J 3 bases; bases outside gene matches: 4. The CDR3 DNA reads TGTGCCAGCAGTCCAGGACAGGGGGGCTACAATGAGCAGTTCTTC. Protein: CASSPGQGGYNEQFF.

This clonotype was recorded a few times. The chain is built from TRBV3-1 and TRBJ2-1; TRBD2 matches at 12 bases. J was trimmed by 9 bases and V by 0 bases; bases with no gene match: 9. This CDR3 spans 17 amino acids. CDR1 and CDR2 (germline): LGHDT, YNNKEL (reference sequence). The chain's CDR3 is CASSQEGLAGGRGEQFF. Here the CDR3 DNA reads TGTGCCAGCAGCCAAGAAGGGCTAGCGGGGGGGCGGGGTGAGCAGTTCTTC.

CDR3 amino acids: CASSSGTSGPTDTQYF. The DNA for the CDR3 is TGCGCCAGCAGCTCCGGGACTAGCGGACCCACAGATACGCAGTATTTT. The J gene is TRBJ2-3, the V gene TRBV5-1, with 11 positions matching TRBD2. V gave up 3 bases and J gave up 2 bases; unmatched junction bases: 5. The germline gives CDR1 SGHRS, CDR2 YFSETQ. The CDR3 contains 16 residues.

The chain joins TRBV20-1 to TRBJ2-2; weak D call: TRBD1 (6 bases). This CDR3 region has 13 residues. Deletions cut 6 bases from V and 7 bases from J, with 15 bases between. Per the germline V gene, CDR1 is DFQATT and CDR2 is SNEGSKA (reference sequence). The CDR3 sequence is CSAPDRWSGELFF. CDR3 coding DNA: TGCAGTGCGCCTGACAGGTGGAGCGGGGAGCTGTTTTTT.

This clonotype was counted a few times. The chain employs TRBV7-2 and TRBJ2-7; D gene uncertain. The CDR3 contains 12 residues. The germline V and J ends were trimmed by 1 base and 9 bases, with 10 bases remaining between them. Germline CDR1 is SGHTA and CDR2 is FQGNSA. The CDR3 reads CASSLEVQGQYF. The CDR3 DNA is TGTGCCAGCAGCTTAGAAGTCCAAGGGCAGTACTTC. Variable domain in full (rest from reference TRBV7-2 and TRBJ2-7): GAGVSQSPSNKVTEKGKDVELRCDPISGHTALYWYRQSLGQGLEFLIYFQGNSAPDKSGLPSDRFSAERTGGSVSTLTIQRTQQEDSAVYLCASSLEVQGQYFGPGTRLTVT.

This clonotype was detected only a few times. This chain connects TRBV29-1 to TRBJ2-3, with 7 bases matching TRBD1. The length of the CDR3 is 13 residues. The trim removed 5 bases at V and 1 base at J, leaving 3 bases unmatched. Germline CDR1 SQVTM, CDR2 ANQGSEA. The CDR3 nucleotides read TGCAGCGTTTCCACAGGGGGCACAGATACGCAGTATTTT. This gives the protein CSVSTGGTDTQYF.

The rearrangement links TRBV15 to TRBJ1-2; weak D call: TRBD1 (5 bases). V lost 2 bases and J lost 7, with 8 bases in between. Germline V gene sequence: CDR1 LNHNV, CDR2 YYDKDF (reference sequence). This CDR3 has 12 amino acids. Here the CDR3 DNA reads TGTGCCACCAGCAGACAGGGTGGTGGCTACACCTTC. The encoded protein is CATSRQGGGYTF.

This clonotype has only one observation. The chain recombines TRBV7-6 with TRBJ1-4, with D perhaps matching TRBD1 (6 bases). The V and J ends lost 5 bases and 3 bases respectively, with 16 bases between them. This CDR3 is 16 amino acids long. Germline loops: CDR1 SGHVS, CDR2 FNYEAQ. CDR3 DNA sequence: TGTGCCAGCAGCGTCCGACAGGCGGACCCTAATGAAAAACTGTTTTTT. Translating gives CASSVRQADPNEKLFF.

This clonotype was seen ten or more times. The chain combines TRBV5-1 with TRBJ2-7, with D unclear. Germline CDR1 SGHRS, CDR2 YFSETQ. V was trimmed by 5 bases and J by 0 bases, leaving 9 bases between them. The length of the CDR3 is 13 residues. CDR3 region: CASRMVSSYEQYF. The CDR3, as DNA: TGCGCCAGCAGGATGGTAAGCTCCTACGAGCAGTACTTC. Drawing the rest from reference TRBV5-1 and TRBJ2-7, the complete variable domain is KAGVTQTPRYLIKTRGQQVTLSCSPISGHRSVSWYQQTPGQGLQFLFEYFSETQRNKGNFPGRFSGRQFSNSRSEMNVSTLELGDSALYLCASRMVSSYEQYFGPGTRLTVT.

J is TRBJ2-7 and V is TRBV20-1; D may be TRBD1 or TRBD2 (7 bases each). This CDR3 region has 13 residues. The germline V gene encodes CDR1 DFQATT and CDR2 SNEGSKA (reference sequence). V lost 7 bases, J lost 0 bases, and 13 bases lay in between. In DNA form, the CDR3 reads TGCAGTGGGGAGGGGGCGAGCTCCTACGAGCAGTACTTC. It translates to CSGEGASSYEQYF.